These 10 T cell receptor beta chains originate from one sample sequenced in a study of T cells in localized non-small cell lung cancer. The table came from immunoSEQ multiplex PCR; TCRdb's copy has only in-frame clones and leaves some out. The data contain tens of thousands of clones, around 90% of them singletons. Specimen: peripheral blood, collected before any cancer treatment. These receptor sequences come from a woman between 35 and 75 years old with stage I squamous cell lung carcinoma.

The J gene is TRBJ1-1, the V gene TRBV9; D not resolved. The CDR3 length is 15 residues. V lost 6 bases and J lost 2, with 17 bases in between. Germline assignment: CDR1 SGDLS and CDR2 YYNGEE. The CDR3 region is CASNQVVGANTEAFF. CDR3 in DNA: TGTGCCAGCAACCAAGTCGTTGGAGCAAACACTGAAGCTTTCTTT.

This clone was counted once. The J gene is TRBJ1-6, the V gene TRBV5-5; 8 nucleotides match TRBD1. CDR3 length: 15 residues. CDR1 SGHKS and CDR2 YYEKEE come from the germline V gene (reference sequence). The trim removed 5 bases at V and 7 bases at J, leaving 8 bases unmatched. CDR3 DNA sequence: TGTGCCAGCAGGCCGGACAGGGTACACAATTCACCCCTCCACTTT. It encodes CASRPDRVHNSPLHF. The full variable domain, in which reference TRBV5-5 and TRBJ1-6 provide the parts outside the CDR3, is DAGVTQSPTHLIKTRGQQVTLRCSPISGHKSVSWYQQVLGQGPQFIFQYYEKEERGRGNFPDRFSARQFPNYSSELNVNALLLGDSALYLCASRPDRVHNSPLHFGNGTRLTVT.

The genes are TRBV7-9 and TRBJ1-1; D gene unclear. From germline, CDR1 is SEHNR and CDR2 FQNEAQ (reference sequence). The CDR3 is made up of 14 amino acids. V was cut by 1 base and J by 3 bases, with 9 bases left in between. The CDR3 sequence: CASSLVIGDTEAFF. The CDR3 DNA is TGTGCCAGCAGCTTAGTAATCGGGGACACTGAAGCTTTCTTT.

CDR3 DNA sequence: TGTGCCAGCAGTTCCCATGCTTGGGCAGGGGGTATAAACTATAATTCACCCCTCCACTTT. Its protein product is CASSSHAWAGGINYNSPLHF. The chain is built from TRBV27 and TRBJ1-6; 7 bases fit TRBD1. Germline loops: CDR1 MNHEY, CDR2 SMNVEV (reference sequence). V lost 4 bases and J lost 3; bases outside the gene matches: 18. There are 20 residues in the CDR3.

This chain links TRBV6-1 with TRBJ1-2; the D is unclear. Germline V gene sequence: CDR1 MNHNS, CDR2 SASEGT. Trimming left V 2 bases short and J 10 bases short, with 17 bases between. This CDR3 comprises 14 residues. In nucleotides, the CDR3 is TGTGCCAGCAGTGAAATTTTGTTCATCGGGGTCTACACCTTC. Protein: CASSEILFIGVYTF.

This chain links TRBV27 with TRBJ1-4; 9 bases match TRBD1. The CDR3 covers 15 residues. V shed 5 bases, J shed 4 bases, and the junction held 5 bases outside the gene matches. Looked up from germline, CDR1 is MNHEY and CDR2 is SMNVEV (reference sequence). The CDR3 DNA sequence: TGTGCCAGCAGTGGTACAGGGGGCTTTAATGAAAAACTGTTTTTT. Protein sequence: CASSGTGGFNEKLFF.

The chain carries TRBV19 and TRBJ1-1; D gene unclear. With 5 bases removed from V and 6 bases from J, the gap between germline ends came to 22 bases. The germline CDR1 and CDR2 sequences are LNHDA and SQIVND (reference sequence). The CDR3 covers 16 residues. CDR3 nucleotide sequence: TGTGCCAGTAGTCCTCTTAGGGAAGGCCTCGGGGCTGAAGCTTTCTTT. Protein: CASSPLREGLGAEAFF.

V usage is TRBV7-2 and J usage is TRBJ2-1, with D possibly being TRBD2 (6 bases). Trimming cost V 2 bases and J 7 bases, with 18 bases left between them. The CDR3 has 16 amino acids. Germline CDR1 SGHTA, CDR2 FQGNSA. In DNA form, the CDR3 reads TGTGCCAGCAGCTTAACGCCCCTTGGGGGGAGAAATGAGCAGTTCTTC. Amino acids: CASSLTPLGGRNEQFF.

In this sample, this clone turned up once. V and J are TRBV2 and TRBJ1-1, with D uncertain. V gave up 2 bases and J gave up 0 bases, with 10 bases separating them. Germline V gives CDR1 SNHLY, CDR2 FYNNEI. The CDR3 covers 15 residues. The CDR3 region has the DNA TGTGCCAGCAGTGAATCTGATACGATGAACACTGAAGCTTTCTTT. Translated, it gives CASSESDTMNTEAFF.

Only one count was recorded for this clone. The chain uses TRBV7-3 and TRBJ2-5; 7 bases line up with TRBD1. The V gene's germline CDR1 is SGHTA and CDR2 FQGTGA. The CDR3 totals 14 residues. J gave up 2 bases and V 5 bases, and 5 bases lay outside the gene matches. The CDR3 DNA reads TGTGCCAGCAGCAAAAGCAGGGGGCAAGAGACCCAGTACTTC. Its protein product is CASSKSRGQETQYF.